Here is one T cell receptor beta chain with its context. V trimming: 4 bases; J trimming: 10 bases; junction bases outside the gene matches: 5. The CDR3 runs 15 residues. Per the germline V gene, CDR1 is SEHNR and CDR2 is FQNEAQ (reference sequence). The entry originates in a study of blood T cell repertoires in COVID-19. Study background: Whether acute or convalescent, the COVID-19 samples came from the United States, Italy and Spain. The cDNA or gDNA used as material had been derived from T cells, B-cell-depleted T cells, or PBMCs.

Per the original data handling: Amplified reference gene primers provided the basis for estimating nucleated cell counts. Clones were sequenced by immunoSEQ multiplex PCR, and TCRdb holds only the in-frame ones, with some missing. The V and J calls and clone size were taken over from that table, and D and trimming were inferred from the DNA. The sample shows about 200,000 clones, 80% of them seen only once. The receptor's source is a human donor in a cohort sampled during active COVID-19. This chain connects TRBV7-9 to TRBJ2-2, with TRBD2 matching over 14 bases. Sample: peripheral blood. CDR3 region: CASSSPTSGGEELFF. DNA of the CDR3: TGTGCCAGCAGCTCCCCGACTAGCGGGGGGGAGGAGCTGTTTTTT.